Detailed here is one TCR beta chain. Its antigen is not identified. Collection of 8.5 to 10 milliliters of peripheral blood was performed for each donor. A J-beta primer mix and a sample-barcoded 5' primer were used in a second PCR of roughly 6 to 12 cycles. TCRdb called the 5' RACE reads again in MiXCR, with one record for every CDR3 protein. The data show more than 650,000 distinct CDR3 sequences, about a fifth seen once. This entry belongs to a study of blood T cells in healthy people across ages. Whole-study results and caveats: For the donors, CMV status was unknown and possibly confounded expanded clonotype changes.

Source material: blood. This TCR was sampled from a man between 65 and 80 years old in good health.

CDR3 loop: CASDGLAGGSHVAADTQYF. CDR3 sequence (DNA): TGTGCCAGCGATGGGCTAGCGGGGGGGAGTCACGTAGCGGCAGATACGCAGTATTTT. This chain connects TRBV6-4 to TRBJ2-3; 12 nucleotides line up with TRBD2. The CDR3 totals 19 residues. V shed 8 bases, J shed 4 bases, and the junction held 19 bases outside the gene matches. CDR1 is MRHNA and CDR2 is SNTAGT in the germline V gene.